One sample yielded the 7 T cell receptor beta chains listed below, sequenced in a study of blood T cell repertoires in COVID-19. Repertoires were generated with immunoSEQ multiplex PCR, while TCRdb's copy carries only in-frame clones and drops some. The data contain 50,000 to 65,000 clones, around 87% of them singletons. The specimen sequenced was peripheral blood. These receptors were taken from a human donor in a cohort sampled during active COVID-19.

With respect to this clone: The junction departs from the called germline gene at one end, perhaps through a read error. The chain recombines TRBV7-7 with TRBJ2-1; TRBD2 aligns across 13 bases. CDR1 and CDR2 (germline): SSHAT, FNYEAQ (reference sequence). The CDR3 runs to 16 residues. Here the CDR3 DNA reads TGTGCTAGCAGCTTACTAGCGGGGGGGACCAACAATGAGCAGTTCTTC. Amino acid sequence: CASSLLAGGTNNEQFF.

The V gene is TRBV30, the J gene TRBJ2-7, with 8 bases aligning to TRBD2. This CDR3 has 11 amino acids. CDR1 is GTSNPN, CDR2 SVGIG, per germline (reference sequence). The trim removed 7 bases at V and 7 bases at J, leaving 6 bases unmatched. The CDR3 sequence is CALTGGGEQYF. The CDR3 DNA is TGTGCCTTGACGGGAGGGGGGGAGCAGTACTTC.

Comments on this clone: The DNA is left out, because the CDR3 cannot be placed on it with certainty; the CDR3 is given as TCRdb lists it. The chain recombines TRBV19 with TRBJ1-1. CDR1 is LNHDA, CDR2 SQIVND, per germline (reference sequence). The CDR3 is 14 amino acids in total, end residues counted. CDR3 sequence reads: CASTSGFRNTEAFF.

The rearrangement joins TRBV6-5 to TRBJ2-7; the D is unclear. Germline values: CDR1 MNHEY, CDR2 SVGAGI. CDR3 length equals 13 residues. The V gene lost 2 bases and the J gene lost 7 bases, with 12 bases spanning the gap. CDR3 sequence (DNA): TGTGCCAGCAGTTACCGGGTTAACCTGGAGCAGTACTTC. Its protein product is CASSYRVNLEQYF.

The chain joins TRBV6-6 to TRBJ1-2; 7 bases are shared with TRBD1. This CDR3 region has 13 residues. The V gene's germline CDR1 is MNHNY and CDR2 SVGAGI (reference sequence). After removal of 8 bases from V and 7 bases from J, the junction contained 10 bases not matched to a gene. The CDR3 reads CASDVRGQGGYTF. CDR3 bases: TGTGCCAGCGACGTGAGGGGGCAGGGTGGCTACACCTTC.

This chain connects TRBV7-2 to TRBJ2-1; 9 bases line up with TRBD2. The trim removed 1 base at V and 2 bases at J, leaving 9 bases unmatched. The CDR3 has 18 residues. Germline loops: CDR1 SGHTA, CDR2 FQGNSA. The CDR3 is CASSLGVSGRPAYNEQFF. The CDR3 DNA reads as TGTGCCAGCAGCTTAGGGGTTAGCGGGAGACCTGCCTACAATGAGCAGTTCTTC.

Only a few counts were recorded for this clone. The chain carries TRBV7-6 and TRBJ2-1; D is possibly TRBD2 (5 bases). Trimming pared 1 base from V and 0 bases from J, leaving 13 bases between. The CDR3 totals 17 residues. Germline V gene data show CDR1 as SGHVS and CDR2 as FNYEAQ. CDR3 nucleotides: TGTGCCAGCAGCTTAGATCAGCGGTTAAGCTCCTACAATGAGCAGTTCTTC. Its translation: CASSLDQRLSSYNEQFF. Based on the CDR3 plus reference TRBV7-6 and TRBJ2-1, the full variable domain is GAGVSQSPRYKVTKRGQDVALRCDPISGHVSLYWYRQALGQGPEFLTYFNYEAQQDKSGLPNDRFSAERPEGSISTLTIQRTEQRDSAMYRCASSLDQRLSSYNEQFFGPGTRLTVL.